This T cell receptor (beta chain) was profiled in a study of cytomegalovirus exposure and HLA in healthy donors. Study findings and constraints: Later on, an analysis found that several of the most significant clusters appeared to be linked to common viral pathogens, which included parvovirus B19.

A note on this clone: The antigen remains undetermined.

Both 60 Vbeta primers and 13 Jbeta primers went into the PCR. This table comes from immunoSEQ multiplex PCR, and its TCRdb copy is limited to in-frame clones, with some not included. The data hold 75,000 or so clones, with approximately 81% observed a single time. The CDR3 is 15 residues long. From germline, CDR1 is SGHNT and CDR2 YYREEE (reference sequence). V was cut by 0 bases and J by 2 bases, with 10 bases left in between. The specimen was PBMCs. V and J are TRBV5-4 and TRBJ2-3, with a possible D match to TRBD2 (6 bases). This receptor was obtained from a woman aged 25 to 39 in good health and CMV-seropositive. CDR3 sequence reads: CASSLVSGLTDTQYF. CDR3 in DNA: TGTGCCAGCAGCTTGGTTAGCGGACTCACAGATACGCAGTATTTT. The entire variable domain, with the rest obtained from reference TRBV5-4 and TRBJ2-3, is as follows: ETGVTQSPTHLIKTRGQQVTLRCSSQSGHNTVSWYQQALGQGPQFIFQYYREEENGRGNFPPRFSGLQFPNYSSELNVNALELDDSALYLCASSLVSGLTDTQYFGPGTRLTVL.